The 26 T cell receptor beta chains below come from one sample, sequenced in a study of beta chain features in type 1 diabetes. Expressed TCRB transcripts were sequenced after all isolated RNA was converted to cDNA. Here immunoSEQ multiplex PCR was the method, and the copy in TCRdb shows in-frame clones only, minus some. The table records 600,000 to 650,000 clones, 15% of them present only once. What was sequenced was naive CD4+ T cells from blood. The origin of the receptors is a man in his late teens or twenties in good health.

A few counts support this clone. The chain combines TRBV5-1 with TRBJ2-7, with D possibly being TRBD1 or TRBD2 (5 bases each). Deletions cut 0 bases from V and 1 base from J, with 14 bases between. Germline CDR1 reads SGHRS; CDR2 reads YFSETQ. CDR3 length: 16 residues. The CDR3 coding sequence is TGCGCCAGCAGCTTGGGAAGAGGGACGGGGTCCTACGAGCAGTACTTC. It yields the protein CASSLGRGTGSYEQYF.

This clone was seen more than once but under ten times. V gene TRBV5-5 combines with J gene TRBJ2-1; 9 nucleotides match TRBD2. This CDR3 comprises 16 residues. V was pared by 3 bases and J by 0 bases, with 4 bases of the junction left unmatched. Germline CDR1 is SGHKS and CDR2 is YYEKEE (reference sequence). The CDR3 DNA is TGTGCCAGCAGCTATAGCGGGGGCAGCTCCTACAATGAGCAGTTCTTC. It encodes CASSYSGGSSYNEQFF.

This clone came up a few times. The V and J genes are TRBV5-1 and TRBJ2-1, with 8 bases matching TRBD1. From germline, CDR1 is SGHRS and CDR2 YFSETQ. The CDR3 runs 16 residues. Germline trimming cut 4 bases from V and 1 base from J; bases unmatched to any gene: 7. As DNA, the CDR3 is TGCGCCAGCAGCGCGACTACAGGGGGATCCTACAATGAGCAGTTCTTC. Its protein is CASSATTGGSYNEQFF.

The chain uses TRBV21-1 and TRBJ2-7; no check of the table's D call, TRBD2, against the DNA was made. TRBV21-1 is a pseudogene. There are 16 residues in the CDR3. The chain's CDR3 is CASSKGRVKPLGEQYF. The CDR3, as DNA: TGTGCCAGCAGCAAAGGCCGGGTGAAACCCCTCGGCGAGCAGTACTTC.

This clone appeared a single time. The genes are TRBV6-6 and TRBJ1-5; D uncertain. V was pared by 0 bases and J by 6 bases, with 6 bases between. Germline CDR1 and CDR2: MNHNY and SVGAGI (reference sequence). The CDR3 is 13 amino acids. CDR3 nucleotide sequence: TGTGCCAGCAGTTACTCTTTGGTTCAGCCCCAGCATTTT. Amino acid sequence: CASSYSLVQPQHF.

The rearrangement joins TRBV6-5 to TRBJ1-4; no clear D gene. This CDR3 has 11 residues. V was shortened by 4 bases and J by 8 bases, with 5 bases between the two germline ends. Germline CDR1 and CDR2: MNHEY and SVGAGI. CDR3 sequence: CASSSGEKLFF. CDR3 coding DNA: TGTGCCAGCAGTTCAGGCGAAAAACTGTTTTTT.

This clone has a handful of counts. V gene TRBV5-6 combines with J gene TRBJ2-1; D unresolved. The CDR3 spans 16 residues. V lost 3 bases, J lost 1 base, and 14 bases lay in between. Germline lookup yields CDR1 SGHDT and CDR2 YYEEEE. This chain's CDR3 is CASSSPTNRSYNEQFF. DNA of the CDR3: TGTGCCAGCAGCTCCCCTACAAATAGGTCCTACAATGAGCAGTTCTTC.

A few counts support this clone. This chain links TRBV18 with TRBJ2-6, with a tentative D call TRBD1 (6 bases). The V end was cut by 7 bases, the J end by 4 bases, with 14 bases between. The CDR3 contains 15 residues. Germline CDR1 reads KGHSH; CDR2 reads LQKENI. The CDR3 loop is CASLLTGPGANVLTF. In nucleotides, the CDR3 is TGTGCCAGCTTACTCACAGGGCCCGGGGCCAACGTCCTGACTTTC.

This chain links TRBV11-2 with TRBJ1-2; D unresolved. V lost 1 base, J lost 4 bases, and 7 bases lay in between. The CDR3 is 13 amino acids. Per the germline V gene, CDR1 is SGHAT and CDR2 is FQNNGV. The CDR3 nucleotides read TGTGCCAGCAGCTTAGGCCGATTCTATGGCTACACCTTC. It is translated as CASSLGRFYGYTF.

The rearrangement uses TRBV7-2 and TRBJ2-7, with D possibly being TRBD1 (5 bases). This CDR3 comprises 14 residues. Trimming pared 6 bases from V and 2 bases from J, leaving 14 bases between. Germline values: CDR1 SGHTA, CDR2 FQGNSA. DNA for the CDR3: TGTGCCAGCAGTTATGGCAGGGCACCCTACGAGCAGTACTTC. The encoded protein is CASSYGRAPYEQYF.

The V gene is TRBV4-2, the J gene TRBJ2-3, with 7 bases aligning to TRBD1. With 3 bases clipped from V and 2 bases from J, the junction kept 14 bases outside the gene matches. The CDR3 sequence is 18 residues long. Germline-derived CDR1 and CDR2 are LGHNA and YNFKEQ. CDR3 in amino acids: CASSHRQGSSHPTDTQYF. The CDR3 DNA sequence: TGTGCCAGCAGCCACCGACAGGGTTCGTCACACCCCACAGATACGCAGTATTTT.

The table lists this clone with a few counts. The chain recombines TRBV29-1 with TRBJ2-1; D possibly corresponds to TRBD1 (6 bases). Trimming cost V 7 bases and J 0 bases, with 19 bases left between them. This CDR3 is 16 amino acids long. CDR1 SQVTM and CDR2 ANQGSEA come from the germline V gene. The CDR3 DNA is TGCAGCGCGAGACGATTACAGGGTTACTCCTACAATGAGCAGTTCTTC. Residues: CSARRLQGYSYNEQFF.

This clone was seen more than once but under ten times. The chain links TRBV15 to TRBJ1-1; tentative D call: TRBD1 (6 bases). This CDR3 is 16 amino acids long. With 1 base removed from V and 5 bases from J, the gap between germline ends came to 17 bases. Germline CDR1 reads LNHNV; CDR2 reads YYDKDF (reference sequence). In DNA form, the CDR3 reads TGTGCCACCAGCAGAGGATTGGGGACAAGAGGGACTGAAGCTTTCTTT. Translation: CATSRGLGTRGTEAFF.

This clone was detected a few times. The same CDR3 arises from other DNA sequences in this sample as well. The CDR3 loop reads CASSQGTGELFF. Here the CDR3 DNA reads TGCGCCAGCAGCCAGGGGACCGGGGAGCTGTTTTTT. The chain couples TRBV4-3 to TRBJ2-2; no reliable D call. Germline V gene lookup returns CDR1 LGHNA and CDR2 YSLEER. The V and J ends lost 3 bases and 5 bases respectively, with 4 bases between them. The CDR3 runs 12 residues.

Written as DNA, the CDR3 is TGTGCCAGCAGCTTACGGGCAGGGGGCGTAGAAAACATTCAGTACTTC. It encodes CASSLRAGGVENIQYF. The rearrangement uses TRBV7-2 and TRBJ2-4; 8 positions match TRBD1. V lost 2 bases to trimming and J lost 5 bases; unmatched junction nucleotides: 8. This CDR3 is built from 16 residues. CDR1 is SGHTA and CDR2 is FQGNSA in the germline V gene.

This clone occurred a few times. This chain uses TRBV28 with TRBJ1-2; D is unresolved. Germline V gives CDR1 MDHEN, CDR2 SYDVKM. The CDR3 consists of 13 residues. Trimming took 8 bases from V and 4 from J, leaving 14 bases between them. The CDR3 DNA reads TGTGCCAGCCGGGTCCCCACGGGCTATGGCTACACCTTC. Encoded protein: CASRVPTGYGYTF.

The chain is built from TRBV30 and TRBJ1-1; 9 positions match TRBD1. The CDR3 sequence is 12 residues long. With 3 bases clipped from V and 11 bases from J, the junction kept 7 bases outside the gene matches. In germline, CDR1 is GTSNPN, CDR2 SVGIG (reference sequence). The CDR3 loop reads CAWRLLQGAAFF. DNA of the CDR3: TGTGCCTGGAGGCTACTACAGGGGGCGGCTTTCTTT.

This rearrangement joins TRBV19 to TRBJ2-1, with D perhaps matching TRBD2 (6 bases). The CDR3 consists of 14 residues. The germline gives CDR1 LNHDA, CDR2 SQIVND (reference sequence). Trimming left V 6 bases short and J 4 bases short, with 13 bases between. The CDR3 DNA follows: TGTGCCAGTAGGACTAGGCCGTATTACAATGAGCAGTTCTTC. Protein sequence: CASRTRPYYNEQFF.

The chain employs TRBV29-1 and TRBJ2-2, with D maybe TRBD1 (5 bases). This CDR3 comprises 13 residues. The V end lost 5 bases, the J end lost 1 base, and 8 bases lay between the germline ends. From germline, CDR1 is SQVTM and CDR2 ANQGSEA. The CDR3 DNA follows: TGCAGCGTTTTCCAGGGGAACACCGGGGAGCTGTTTTTT. It yields the protein CSVFQGNTGELFF.

This clone was counted between two and nine times. An end of the junction does not agree with germline; a read error may underlie this. The chain combines TRBV23-1 with TRBJ1-2; no clear D. TRBV23-1 is an open reading frame whose function is uncertain. The CDR3 spans 12 residues. CDR3 region: CASSQSGKAGYF. In DNA form, the CDR3 reads TGCGCCAGCAGTCAATCGGGGAAGGCGGGCTACTTC.

The sample holds a few counts of this clone. This rearrangement joins TRBV7-3 to TRBJ2-1; maybe TRBD2 (5 bases). Per the germline V gene, CDR1 is SGHTA and CDR2 is FQGTGA. This CDR3 spans 13 amino acids. Trimming pared 2 bases from V and 7 bases from J, leaving 9 bases between. The CDR3 spells CASSLVSVNEQFF. The CDR3 nucleotides are TGTGCCAGCAGCTTAGTTAGCGTAAATGAGCAGTTCTTC.

The V gene is TRBV5-1, the J gene TRBJ1-2, with D perhaps TRBD1 (6 bases). V dropped 3 bases and J dropped 4 bases, with 16 bases sitting between them. The length of the CDR3 is 15 residues. Germline V lookup: CDR1 SGHRS, CDR2 YFSETQ. The CDR3 loop reads CASSSAGGRGYGYTF. The CDR3 nucleotides are TGCGCCAGCAGCTCGGCTGGGGGGCGCGGCTATGGCTACACCTTC.

This clone was recorded a few times. The chain employs TRBV6-6 and TRBJ1-2, with D possibly matching TRBD1 (6 bases). This CDR3 is built from 12 residues. Trimming removed 6 bases from V and 4 bases from J, with 9 bases in between. Germline V gene data show CDR1 as MNHNY and CDR2 as SVGAGI (reference sequence). The CDR3 is CASSQQGYGYTF. CDR3 nucleotides: TGTGCCAGCAGCCAACAGGGCTATGGCTACACCTTC.

This clone has a handful of counts. The chain has TRBV7-2 and TRBJ2-3; 14 bases match TRBD2. This CDR3 region has 19 residues. V shed 3 bases, J shed 2 bases, and the junction held 10 bases outside the gene matches. Germline CDR1 SGHTA, CDR2 FQGNSA. CDR3 sequence: CASSLGTSGSSPYTDTQYF. The CDR3 coding sequence is TGTGCCAGCAGCTTGGGGACTAGCGGGAGTAGCCCGTACACAGATACGCAGTATTTT. Drawing the rest from reference TRBV7-2 and TRBJ2-3, the complete variable domain is GAGVSQSPSNKVTEKGKDVELRCDPISGHTALYWYRQSLGQGLEFLIYFQGNSAPDKSGLPSDRFSAERTGGSVSTLTIQRTQQEDSAVYLCASSLGTSGSSPYTDTQYFGPGTRLTVL.

This chain links TRBV19 with TRBJ2-1, with 9 bases matching TRBD2. Germline CDR1 LNHDA, CDR2 SQIVND (reference sequence). The ends lost 3 bases at V and 12 bases at J; junction bases unmatched: 12. The CDR3 is made up of 15 amino acids. The DNA of the CDR3 is TGTGCCAGTAGTATCGCAAGAGTAGCGGGAGCGGGGCAGTTCTTC. This codes for CASSIARVAGAGQFF.

The chain has TRBV7-2 and TRBJ2-5; TRBD2 agrees at 12 bases. Germline CDR1 and CDR2: SGHTA and FQGNSA. The CDR3 is made up of 16 amino acids. Germline trimming cut 2 bases from V and 5 bases from J; bases unmatched to any gene: 6. CDR3 region: CASSLRLAGGRETQYF. The CDR3 nucleotides read TGTGCCAGCAGCTTAAGGCTAGCGGGGGGGCGGGAGACCCAGTACTTC.